The T cell receptor beta chain described here comes from a study of PD-L1 blockade in urothelial cancer. Study-level information: Blood analysis occurred 3 weeks (second dose) and 6 weeks after treatment start. Per blood sample, T cells had a median of 141,255.

V shed 6 bases and J 8 bases; nucleotides not matched to a gene: 9. CDR3 length equals 13 residues. Looked up from germline, CDR1 is MNHEY and CDR2 is SVGAGI. Stated time point: pretreatment peripheral blood. Samples spanned pretreatment and treatment, with 1 to 8 time points per patient. The data were produced by immunoSEQ multiplex PCR, yet TCRdb's version contains in-frame clones alone and is incomplete. The repertoire holds some 66,000 clones, with about 86% as singletons. The chain recombines TRBV6-5 with TRBJ1-2, with 7 bases identical to TRBD1. Sequenced here: PBMCs, sampled around atezolizumab (anti-PD-L1) treatment. This TCR derives from a man aged 60 to 69 with urothelial cancer. CDR3 sequence (DNA): TGTGCCAGCAGGGACAGGCGATCGGAAGGCTACACCTTC. It encodes CASRDRRSEGYTF.